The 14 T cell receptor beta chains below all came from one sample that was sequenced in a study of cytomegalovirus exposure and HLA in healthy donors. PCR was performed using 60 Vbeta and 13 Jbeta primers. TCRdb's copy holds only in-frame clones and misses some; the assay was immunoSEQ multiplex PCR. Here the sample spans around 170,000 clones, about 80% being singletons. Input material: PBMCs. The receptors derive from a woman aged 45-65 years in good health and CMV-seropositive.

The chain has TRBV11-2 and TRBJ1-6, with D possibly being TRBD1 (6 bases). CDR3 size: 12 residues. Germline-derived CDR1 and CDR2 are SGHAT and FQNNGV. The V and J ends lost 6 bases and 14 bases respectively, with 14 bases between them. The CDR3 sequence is CASSRGAGSLHF. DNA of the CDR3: TGTGCCAGCAGTCGGGGGGCGGGGTCCCTCCACTTT.

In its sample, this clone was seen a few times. This CDR3 reads CASSFGGPEGSEAFF. The CDR3 coding sequence is TGTGCCAGCAGCTTTGGGGGCCCAGAGGGAAGTGAAGCTTTCTTT. The V and J genes are TRBV5-6 and TRBJ1-1; D perhaps matches TRBD1 (6 bases). This CDR3 spans 15 amino acids. The V end lost 2 bases, the J end lost 7 bases, and 18 bases lay between the germline ends. The V gene's germline CDR1 is SGHDT and CDR2 YYEEEE.

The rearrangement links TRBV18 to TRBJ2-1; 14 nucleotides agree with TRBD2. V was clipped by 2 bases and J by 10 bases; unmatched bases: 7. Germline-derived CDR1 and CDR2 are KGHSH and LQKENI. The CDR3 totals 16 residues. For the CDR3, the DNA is TGTGCCAGCTCACCAGCGACTAGCGGGGGGGTTGGGGAGCAGTTCTTC. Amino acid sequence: CASSPATSGGVGEQFF.

The CDR3 loop reads CATSREDRVNGYTF. For the CDR3, the DNA is TGTGCCACCAGCAGAGAAGACAGGGTGAATGGCTACACCTTC. V usage is TRBV15 and J usage is TRBJ1-2, with 7 bases fitting TRBD1. CDR1 is LNHNV and CDR2 is YYDKDF in the germline V gene (reference sequence). The ends lost 0 bases at V and 6 bases at J; junction bases unmatched: 4. The length of the CDR3 is 14 residues.

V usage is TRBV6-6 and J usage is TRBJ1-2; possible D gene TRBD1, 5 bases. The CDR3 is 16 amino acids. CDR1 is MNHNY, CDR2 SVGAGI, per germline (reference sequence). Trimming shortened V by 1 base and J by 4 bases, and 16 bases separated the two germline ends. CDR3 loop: CASSYYPSGTSYGYTF. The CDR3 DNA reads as TGTGCCAGCAGTTACTATCCTAGTGGGACTAGCTATGGCTACACCTTC.

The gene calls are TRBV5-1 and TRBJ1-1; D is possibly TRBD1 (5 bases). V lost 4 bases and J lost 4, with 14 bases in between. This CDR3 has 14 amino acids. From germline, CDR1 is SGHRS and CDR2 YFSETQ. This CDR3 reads CASSIGQTGTEAFF. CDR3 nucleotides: TGCGCCAGCAGCATCGGACAAACCGGCACTGAAGCTTTCTTT.

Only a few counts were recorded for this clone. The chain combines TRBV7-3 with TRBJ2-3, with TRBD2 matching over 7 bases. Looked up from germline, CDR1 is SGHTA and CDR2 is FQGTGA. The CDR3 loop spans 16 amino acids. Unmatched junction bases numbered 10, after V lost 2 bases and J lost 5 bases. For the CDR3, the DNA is TGTGCCAGCAGCTTAGATCAGGGTGGCGGGGGAGATACGCAGTATTTT. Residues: CASSLDQGGGGDTQYF.

Here the CDR3 reads CASSFQGTNTEAFF. The CDR3, as DNA: TGTGCCAGCAGTTTTCAGGGGACGAACACTGAAGCTTTCTTT. The V call is TRBV28, the J call TRBJ1-1; a possible D gene is TRBD1 (6 bases). Per germline, CDR1 MDHEN and CDR2 SYDVKM. V shed 3 bases and J shed 1 base, with 9 bases lying between them. CDR3 size: 14 residues. Looking up the rest from reference TRBV28 and TRBJ1-1 gives the full variable domain: DVKVTQSSRYLVKRTGEKVFLECVQDMDHENMFWYRQDPGLGLRLIYFSYDVKMKEKGDIPEGYSVSREKKERFSLILESASTNQTSMYLCASSFQGTNTEAFFGQGTRLTVV.

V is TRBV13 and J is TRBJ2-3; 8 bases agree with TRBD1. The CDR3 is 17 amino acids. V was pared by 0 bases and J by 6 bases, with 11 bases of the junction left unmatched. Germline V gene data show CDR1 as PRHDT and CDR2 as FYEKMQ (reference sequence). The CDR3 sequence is CASSLGGQGRGVDTQYF. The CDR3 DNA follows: TGTGCCAGCAGCTTAGGAGGACAGGGACGCGGTGTGGATACGCAGTATTTT.

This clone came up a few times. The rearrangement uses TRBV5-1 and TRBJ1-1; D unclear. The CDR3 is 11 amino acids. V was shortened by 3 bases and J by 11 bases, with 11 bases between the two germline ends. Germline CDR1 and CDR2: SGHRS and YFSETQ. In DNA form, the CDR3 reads TGCGCCAGCAGCTGGGCCGGGGTCGCTTTCTTT. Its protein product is CASSWAGVAFF.

The CDR3 protein is CASPGGLLQTGELFF. The DNA of the CDR3 is TGCGCCAGCCCGGGGGGGCTACTACAAACCGGGGAGCTGTTTTTT. The rearrangement uses TRBV10-1 and TRBJ2-2; 8 bases fit TRBD2. CDR1 is WNHNN and CDR2 is SYGVQD in the germline V gene (reference sequence). V shed 8 bases, J shed 5 bases, and the junction held 10 bases outside the gene matches. CDR3 length equals 15 residues.

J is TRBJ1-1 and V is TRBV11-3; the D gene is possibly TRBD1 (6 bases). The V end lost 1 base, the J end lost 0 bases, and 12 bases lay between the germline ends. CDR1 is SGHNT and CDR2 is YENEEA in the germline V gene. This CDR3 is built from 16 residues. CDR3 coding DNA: TGTGCCAGCAGCTTAGCGACAGGAACAATGAACACTGAAGCTTTCTTT. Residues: CASSLATGTMNTEAFF.

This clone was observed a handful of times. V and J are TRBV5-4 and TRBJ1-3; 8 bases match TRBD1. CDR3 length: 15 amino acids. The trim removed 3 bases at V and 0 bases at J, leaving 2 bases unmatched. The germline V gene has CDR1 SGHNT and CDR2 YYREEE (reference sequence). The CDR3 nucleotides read TGTGCCAGCAGCTCGGGACAGGTCTCTGGAAACACCATATATTTT. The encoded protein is CASSSGQVSGNTIYF.

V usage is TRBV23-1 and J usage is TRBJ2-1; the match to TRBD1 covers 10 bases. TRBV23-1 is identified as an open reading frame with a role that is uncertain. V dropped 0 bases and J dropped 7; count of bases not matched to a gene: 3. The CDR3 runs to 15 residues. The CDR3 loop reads CASSQSGQGKNEQFF. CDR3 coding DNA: TGCGCCAGCAGTCAATCGGGACAGGGGAAGAATGAGCAGTTCTTC.